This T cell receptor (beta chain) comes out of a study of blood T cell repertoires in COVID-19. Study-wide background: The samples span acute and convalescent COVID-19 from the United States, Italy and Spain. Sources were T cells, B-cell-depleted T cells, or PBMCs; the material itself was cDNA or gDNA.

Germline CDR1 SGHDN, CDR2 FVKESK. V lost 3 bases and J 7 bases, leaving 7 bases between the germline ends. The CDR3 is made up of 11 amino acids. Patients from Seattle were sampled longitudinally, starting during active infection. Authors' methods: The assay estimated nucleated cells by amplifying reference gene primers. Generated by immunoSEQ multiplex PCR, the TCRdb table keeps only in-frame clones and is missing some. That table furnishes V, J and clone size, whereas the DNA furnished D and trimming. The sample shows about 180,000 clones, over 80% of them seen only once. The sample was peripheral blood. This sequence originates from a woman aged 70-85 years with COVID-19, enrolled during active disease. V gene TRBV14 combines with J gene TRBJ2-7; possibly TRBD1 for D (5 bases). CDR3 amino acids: CASSQQGEQYF. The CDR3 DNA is TGTGCCAGCAGCCAGCAGGGAGAGCAGTACTTC. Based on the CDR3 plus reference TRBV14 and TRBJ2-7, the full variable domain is EAGVTQFPSHSVIEKGQTVTLRCDPISGHDNLYWYRRVMGKEIKFLLHFVKESKQDESGMPNNRFLAERTGGTYSTLKVQPAELEDSGVYFCASSQQGEQYFGPGTRLTVT.